This TCR beta chain was sequenced for a study of spatial heterogeneity in lung cancer. Looking at the study overall: The average count in raw reads for each unique TCR and UMI combination exceeded 9.5 appearances. Study findings and constraints: Tumoral mutation counts were tracked by counts of expanded intratumoral alpha and beta TCRs.

This clonotype was recorded at least ten times. Its antigen is as yet unknown. The library was designed around alpha chains, so this beta chain is a stray read whose abundance carries little weight. The time point: sample taken at primary tumor resection. The library protocol tagged each TCR cDNA with a unique molecular identifier. In TCRdb, the 5' RACE reads were re-called with MiXCR into one record per CDR3 protein. The top ten clones hold around 10% of a sample with over 10,000 distinct CDR3 sequences, 5.5% to 6% of them seen once. The germline gives CDR1 MNHEY, CDR2 SVGEGT. The CDR3 consists of 14 residues. V was pared by 6 bases and J by 6 bases, with 10 bases of the junction left unmatched.

The receptor's source is a female donor with early-stage non-small cell lung cancer. This specimen was lung tumor tissue, taken at surgery. This chain links TRBV6-2 or TRBV6-3 with TRBJ1-2; TRBD1 matches 7 bases. The CDR3 region is CASRRGDRAHGYTF. For the CDR3, the DNA is TGTGCCAGCAGACGCGGAGACAGGGCTCATGGCTACACCTTC.